This paragraph covers one T cell receptor beta chain sequence. The data belong to a study of human T cells and chemical hapten exposure. Whole-study context: Small differences in pooled library volume mainly drove the variation in TCR yields per sample.

The sample's time point: patch test 2, 6 weeks after DPC sensitization. This sample's treatment: therapeutic diphenylcyclopropenone sensitization with weekly scalp DPC. Every patch test was put on after a blood sample was taken. Suited to DPC and affected by alopecia, the donors ranged from 18 to 70 years old. From whole blood left unfractionated, total RNA was extracted. The CDR3 is made up of 12 amino acids. Germline CDR1 and CDR2: SQVTM and ANQGSEA. V was pared by 7 bases and J by 2 bases, with 10 bases between. TCRdb used MiXCR to reprocess the RACE reads, holding one entry per CDR3 protein. In the table there are 80,000 to 95,000 distinct CDR3 sequences, roughly 11% of which are singletons.

The receptor's source is a man aged 35 to 55 with alopecia areata. Some clones in this sample may be carry-over from other donors' samples. This rearrangement joins TRBV29-1 to TRBJ2-3; D gene uncertain. The specimen comprised whole blood, sampled in connection with sensitization to the hapten diphenylcyclopropenone (DPC). The CDR3 nucleotides are TGCAGCGCCATCCCTAACACAGATACGCAGTATTTT. It specifies CSAIPNTDTQYF.